These T cell receptor beta chains were read from a single sample in a study of blood T cell repertoires in COVID-19. Produced via immunoSEQ multiplex PCR; TCRdb's table is partial and in-frame only. The data show about 80,000 clones, around 85% seen once. The sample comprised peripheral blood. All receptors come from a man older than 75 with active or convalescent COVID-19. The CDR3 runs from the conserved cysteine through the conserved F or W. D genes are given only for firm matches. Size is omitted from some rows. Given values are once, few, many or a class for expanded clones.

V gene	J gene	clone size	D gene	CDR3 protein	CDR3 DNA
TRBV28	TRBJ2-5	.	TRBD2	CASTSAGGYQETQYF	TGTGCCAGCACGTCCGCGGGGGGGTACCAAGAGACCCAGTACTTC
TRBV11-2	TRBJ1-6	.	.	CASSSGLGRYNSPLHF	TGTGCCAGCAGCTCGGGGTTGGGGAGATATAATTCACCCCTCCACTTT
TRBV5-6	TRBJ2-1	.	TRBD1	CASSPDRGLSDEQFF	TGTGCCAGCAGCCCAGACAGGGGGCTTTCCGATGAGCAGTTCTTC
TRBV19	TRBJ1-5	.	TRBD1	CASMNQGTGVQPQHF	TGTGCCAGTATGAACCAGGGGACAGGAGTCCAGCCCCAGCATTTT
TRBV6-6	TRBJ1-3	.	.	CASSTGDTIYF	TGTGCCAGCAGTACCGGTGACACCATATATTTT
TRBV27	TRBJ1-5	.	TRBD1	CASKHRGLSNQPQHF	TGTGCCAGCAAACACAGGGGGCTTAGCAATCAGCCCCAGCATTTT
TRBV5-1	TRBJ2-6	.	.	CASSLGGALGANVLTF	TGCGCCAGCAGCTTGGGCGGGGCCTTAGGGGCCAACGTCCTGACTTTC
TRBV18	TRBJ1-3	.	.	CASSDQGNGNTIYF	TGTGCCAGCTCAGACCAGGGTAATGGAAACACCATATATTTT
TRBV5-5	TRBJ1-6	.	.	CASSIRTSSNSPLHF	TGTGCCAGCAGCATCCGGACATCTTCCAATTCACCCCTCCACTTT
TRBV11-3	TRBJ1-1	.	.	CASSWGFGGTEAFF	TGTGCCAGCAGCTGGGGTTTCGGGGGTACTGAAGCTTTCTTT
TRBV9	TRBJ2-3	.	.	CASSVRGVGGGWSGDTQYF	TGTGCCAGCAGCGTACGAGGGGTGGGCGGGGGCTGGAGTGGAGATACGCAGTATTTT
TRBV6-6	TRBJ1-1	.	.	CASSYVQGAIEAFF	TGTGCCAGCAGTTACGTTCAGGGCGCGATTGAAGCTTTCTTT
TRBV11-2	TRBJ2-5	.	TRBD1	CASSNRQGSQETQYF	TGTGCCAGCAGCAACAGACAGGGATCCCAAGAGACCCAGTACTTC
TRBV6-1	TRBJ2-3	.	.	CASSDTGLITDTQYF	TGTGCCAGCAGTGATACCGGACTCATCACAGATACGCAGTATTTT
TRBV11-2	TRBJ1-6	.	.	CASSLAGSPLHF	TGTGCCAGCAGCTTAGCGGGATCACCCCTCCACTTT
TRBV6-1	TRBJ1-5	.	.	CASSEALEGPQHF	TGTGCCAGCAGTGAAGCGTTGGAGGGGCCCCAGCATTTT
TRBV9	TRBJ2-1	.	TRBD2	CASTGGLAGEDEQFF	TGTGCCAGCACGGGGGGTCTAGCGGGAGAGGATGAGCAGTTCTTC
TRBV29-1	TRBJ2-3	.	.	CSVEGDNPGDTQYF	TGCAGCGTTGAAGGGGACAATCCTGGAGATACGCAGTATTTT
TRBV18	TRBJ2-1	many	TRBD1	CASSYDRVVSNHNEQFF	TGTGCCAGCTCGTACGACAGGGTCGTGTCGAATCACAATGAGCAGTTCTTC
TRBV5-1	TRBJ2-1	.	TRBD2	CASSSTAGGSYNEQFF	TGCGCCAGCAGCTCCACAGCGGGGGGCTCCTACAATGAGCAGTTCTTC
TRBV19	TRBJ2-5	.	TRBD2	CASSIVGTSGTRGTQYF	TGTGCCAGTAGTATAGTTGGGACTAGCGGGACTCGTGGGACCCAGTACTTC
TRBV6-2/TRBV6-3	TRBJ2-1	.	.	CASSYSADRSSYNEQFF	TGTGCCAGCAGTTACTCGGCTGACAGGAGCTCCTACAATGAGCAGTTCTTC
TRBV20-1	TRBJ1-2	.	TRBD1	CSASLQGALSRGYTF	TGCAGTGCTAGTCTTCAGGGGGCGCTCAGCCGGGGCTACACCTTC
TRBV19	TRBJ1-2	.	.	CASRETGRPLGNYGYTF	TGTGCCAGTAGAGAAACAGGGAGACCTTTAGGAAATTATGGCTACACCTTC
TRBV7-9	TRBJ1-1	.	.	CASSDRGTTEAFF	TGTGCCAGTTCAGATAGGGGGACCACTGAAGCTTTCTTT
TRBV5-1	TRBJ2-1	few	TRBD1	CASTRDRSSYNEQFF	TGCGCCAGCACCCGGGACAGGAGCTCCTACAATGAGCAGTTCTTC
TRBV5-5	TRBJ1-5	.	TRBD1	CASRRGTGANQPQHF	TGTGCCAGCAGACGAGGGACAGGGGCTAATCAGCCCCAGCATTTT
TRBV15	TRBJ1-5	.	.	CATSRDLRAREQPQHF	TGTGCCACCAGCAGAGATCTTAGGGCGCGGGAGCAGCCCCAGCATTTT
TRBV27	TRBJ2-1	few	TRBD2	CASSFLASGRVDEQFF	TGTGCCAGCAGTTTCCTGGCTAGCGGGAGAGTGGATGAGCAGTTCTTC
TRBV11-3	TRBJ1-1	.	.	CASSFEQGPEAFF	TGTGCCAGCAGCTTCGAACAGGGCCCTGAAGCTTTCTTT
TRBV6-5	TRBJ1-1	.	TRBD1	CASSYTGQGASAFF	TGTGCCAGCAGCTATACTGGACAGGGGGCATCAGCTTTCTTT
TRBV7-8	TRBJ2-1	.	TRBD1	CASSYRDRGLWEQFF	TGTGCCAGCAGCTACCGGGACAGGGGGCTTTGGGAGCAGTTCTTC
TRBV5-1	TRBJ2-2	.	TRBD2	CASSLQQGEREFTGELFF	TGCGCCAGCAGCTTGCAACAGGGTGAGCGGGAGTTCACCGGGGAGCTGTTTTTT
TRBV2	TRBJ1-2	.	.	CASSERETRLSYGYTF	TGTGCCAGCAGTGAACGAGAAACCCGGTTATCCTATGGCTACACCTTC
TRBV7-9	TRBJ2-1	few	TRBD2	CASSFRTSGGNEQFF	TGTGCCAGCAGCTTTCGGACTAGCGGGGGGAATGAGCAGTTCTTC
TRBV11-2	TRBJ1-2	.	.	CASSLGVTYGYTF	TGTGCCAGCAGCTTAGGAGTTACTTATGGCTACACCTTC
TRBV27	TRBJ1-4	.	TRBD1	CASSLRGQGNEKLFF	TGTGCCAGCAGTCTCCGGGGACAGGGAAATGAAAAACTGTTTTTT
TRBV18	TRBJ1-4	.	.	CASSPLQGATNEKLFF	TGTGCCAGCTCACCTTTACAGGGAGCAACTAATGAAAAACTGTTTTTT
TRBV19	TRBJ1-3	once	.	CASSPISGNTIYF	TGTGCCAGTAGTCCCATCTCTGGAAACACCATATATTTT
TRBV29-1	TRBJ1-1	.	TRBD1	CSAEGAGGWAFF	TGCAGCGCCGAAGGGGCAGGGGGTTGGGCTTTCTTT
TRBV18	TRBJ1-1	.	.	CASSPRREEAEAFF	TGTGCCAGCTCACCACGCAGGGAGGAAGCTGAAGCTTTCTTT
TRBV7-8	TRBJ1-1	once	.	CASSPQRDISIAEAFF	TGTGCCAGCAGCCCACAAAGGGACATATCGATAGCTGAAGCTTTCTTT